A single sample is the source of the 21 T cell receptor beta chains below, sequenced in a study of neoadjuvant anti-PD-1 for oral cavity cancer. Libraries were prepared by immunoSEQ multiplex PCR; TCRdb keeps only in-frame clonotypes and omits some of them. Among thousands of clones listed, roughly 45% were seen once. Sequenced here: tumor tissue, sampled before nivolumab (anti-PD-1) treatment. The receptors here all came from a person aged 35-79 years with oral cavity squamous cell carcinoma.

The chain uses TRBV10-3 and TRBJ2-2; 7 bases are a match to TRBD1. With 2 bases clipped from V and 7 bases from J, the junction kept 4 bases outside the gene matches. The CDR3 contains 14 residues. Germline V gives CDR1 ENHRY, CDR2 SYGVKD. The CDR3 protein is CAISETTGFGELFF. Here the CDR3 DNA reads TGTGCCATCAGTGAGACGACAGGGTTCGGGGAGCTGTTTTTT.

The chain links TRBV15 to TRBJ1-5; 7 bases match TRBD1. The CDR3 runs 15 residues. The V gene's germline CDR1 is LNHNV and CDR2 YYDKDF (reference sequence). V was clipped by 1 base and J by 1 base; unmatched bases: 1. The CDR3 protein is CATSRATGSNQPQHF. The CDR3 DNA sequence: TGTGCCACCAGCAGAGCGACAGGGAGCAATCAGCCCCAGCATTTT.

The rearrangement joins TRBV10-1 to TRBJ2-3; D perhaps matches TRBD1 (5 bases). The germline V and J ends were trimmed by 0 bases and 1 base, with 8 bases remaining between them. The CDR3 covers 15 residues. CDR1 is WNHNN and CDR2 is SYGVQD in the germline V gene (reference sequence). CDR3 DNA: TGCGCCAGCAGTGAGTCAAGGGGCCGCACAGATACGCAGTATTTT. Translating it yields CASSESRGRTDTQYF.

This chain connects TRBV6-4 to TRBJ1-2; 7 bases are shared with TRBD1. The CDR3 sequence is 14 residues long. J lost 3 bases, V lost 6 bases, and 7 bases had no gene match. The germline gives CDR1 MRHNA, CDR2 SNTAGT. In DNA form, the CDR3 reads TGTGCCAGCAGAAGTCAGGGGGAGCACTATGGCTACACCTTC. This codes for CASRSQGEHYGYTF.

The chain carries TRBV9 and TRBJ2-1; D is perhaps TRBD1 (6 bases). The CDR3 is made up of 13 amino acids. CDR1 and CDR2 from the germline V gene are SGDLS and YYNGEE. The V end lost 2 bases, the J end lost 6 bases, and 9 bases lay between the germline ends. CDR3 sequence: CASSVGQFNEQFF. The DNA of the CDR3 is TGTGCCAGCAGCGTCGGACAGTTCAATGAGCAGTTCTTC.

The chain links TRBV19 to TRBJ2-7; D is unresolved. The CDR3 sequence is 14 residues long. CDR1 is LNHDA and CDR2 is SQIVND in the germline V gene (reference sequence). V lost 4 bases and J 2 bases, leaving 12 bases between the germline ends. The CDR3 bases are TGTGCCAGTAGTACGAGAGGCAGGCCCTACGAGCAGTACTTC. This codes for CASSTRGRPYEQYF.

The V gene is TRBV4-3, the J gene TRBJ2-1; 8 nucleotides agree with TRBD1. J was trimmed by 4 bases and V by 1 base; bases with no gene match: 6. Germline CDR1 LGHNA, CDR2 YSLEER. This CDR3 is 16 amino acids long. DNA of the CDR3: TGCGCCAGCAGCCAAGTAGTAGGACAGGGATACAATGAGCAGTTCTTC. Its translation: CASSQVVGQGYNEQFF.

The chain employs TRBV6-4 and TRBJ2-7; TRBD2 is a possible D gene (5 bases). V was shortened by 2 bases and J by 4 bases, with 18 bases between the two germline ends. CDR1 MRHNA and CDR2 SNTAGT come from the germline V gene. This CDR3 spans 16 amino acids. In DNA, the CDR3 is TGTGCCAGCAGTGACACCTGTTCGAGAGGGATTTACGAGCAGTACTTC. This codes for CASSDTCSRGIYEQYF.

This clone has only a few counts. This chain joins TRBV29-1 and TRBJ2-5, with 7 bases matching TRBD1. Germline V gene data show CDR1 as SQVTM and CDR2 as ANQGSEA. CDR3 size: 14 residues. V gave up 6 bases and J gave up 5 bases; unmatched junction bases: 12. The CDR3 DNA reads as TGCAGCGTGATCGTCTTAGGGGGCGCCGAGACCCAGTACTTC. As protein: CSVIVLGGAETQYF.

This sequence joins TRBV28 and TRBJ2-7; 9 nucleotides align to TRBD1. V lost 2 bases and J lost 2; bases outside the gene matches: 4. Germline V gene sequence: CDR1 MDHEN, CDR2 SYDVKM. The CDR3 extends over 15 amino acids. DNA for the CDR3: TGTGCCAGCAGTTTACCTCACAGGGGGCCCTACGAGCAGTACTTC. Encoded protein: CASSLPHRGPYEQYF.

In this sample, this clone turned up once. The chain combines TRBV6-5 with TRBJ1-1; D is possibly TRBD1 (6 bases). Germline CDR1 is MNHEY and CDR2 is SVGAGI. Trimming cost V 3 bases and J 2 bases, with 13 bases left between them. The CDR3 consists of 15 residues. CDR3 amino acids: CASSYLGTTNTEAFF. In DNA form, the CDR3 reads TGTGCCAGCAGTTATCTAGGGACAACAAACACTGAAGCTTTCTTT.

In its sample, this clone was seen a few times. V usage is TRBV5-1 and J usage is TRBJ1-1; tentative D call: TRBD1 (5 bases). CDR1 SGHRS and CDR2 YFSETQ come from the germline V gene. The length of the CDR3 is 14 residues. V dropped 2 bases and J dropped 0 bases, with 8 bases sitting between them. The CDR3 DNA reads as TGCGCCAGCAGCTTTGAGGGGATGAACACTGAAGCTTTCTTT. Its protein product is CASSFEGMNTEAFF. Full variable domain (outside the CDR3, taken from reference TRBV5-1 and TRBJ1-1): KAGVTQTPRYLIKTRGQQVTLSCSPISGHRSVSWYQQTPGQGLQFLFEYFSETQRNKGNFPGRFSGRQFSNSRSEMNVSTLELGDSALYLCASSFEGMNTEAFFGQGTRLTVV.

There are a few counts of this clone. V and J are TRBV6-1 and TRBJ2-3; TRBD1 matches at 8 bases. V lost 1 base, J lost 1 base, and 4 bases stayed unmatched. The germline V gene encodes CDR1 MNHNS and CDR2 SASEGT. The CDR3 has 16 residues. CDR3 coding DNA: TGTGCCAGCAGTGAAGTGAAGGGACAGGGCACAGATACGCAGTATTTT. The encoded protein is CASSEVKGQGTDTQYF.

The CDR3 DNA follows: TGTGCCAGCAGTGCCCGGGACAGAGAACTGTTTTTT. Amino acid sequence: CASSARDRELFF. The chain couples TRBV6-6 to TRBJ1-4; TRBD1 agrees at 7 bases. CDR1 and CDR2 (germline): MNHNY, SVGAGI (reference sequence). J was trimmed by 12 bases and V by 5 bases; bases with no gene match: 6. The CDR3 loop spans 12 amino acids.

The V gene is TRBV29-1, the J gene TRBJ1-2; D ambiguous. Germline loops: CDR1 SQVTM, CDR2 ANQGSEA. V lost 0 bases, J lost 2 bases, and 16 bases lay in between. There are 16 residues in the CDR3. Here the CDR3 DNA reads TGCAGCGTTGAAGAAGTTAACAGACCCTCAAACTATGGCTACACCTTC. It translates to CSVEEVNRPSNYGYTF.

V and J are TRBV30 and TRBJ2-3, with a possible D match to TRBD1 (5 bases). V was clipped by 1 base and J by 3 bases, with 14 bases between them. Germline V CDR1 and CDR2: GTSNPN, SVGIG (reference sequence). This CDR3 is built from 15 residues. CDR3 residues: CAWSGAGSVTDTQYF. The CDR3 DNA sequence: TGTGCCTGGAGTGGCGCAGGGTCCGTAACAGATACGCAGTATTTT.

The rearrangement links TRBV7-9 to TRBJ2-3, with D possibly being TRBD2 (5 bases). V lost 5 bases and J lost 0, with 12 bases in between. CDR1 SEHNR and CDR2 FQNEAQ come from the germline V gene (reference sequence). The CDR3 totals 15 residues. Here the CDR3 DNA reads TGTGCCAGCAGCGGAGGCGGAACTAGCACAGATACGCAGTATTTT. As protein: CASSGGGTSTDTQYF.

This clone rates as medium-sized. The V and J genes are TRBV2 and TRBJ1-6; no firm D call. Germline lookup yields CDR1 SNHLY and CDR2 FYNNEI. The CDR3 is made up of 11 amino acids. The V and J ends lost 6 bases and 9 bases respectively, with 6 bases between them. The CDR3 region is CASREGSPLHF. The CDR3 nucleotides are TGTGCCAGCAGGGAGGGTTCACCCCTCCACTTT.

The J gene is TRBJ2-3, the V gene TRBV5-8; possibly TRBD1 for D (5 bases). The CDR3 has 15 residues. Germline V gives CDR1 SGHTS, CDR2 YDEGEE. Trimming took off 0 bases at V and 3 bases at J, with 11 bases between the two ends. The CDR3 protein is CASSLVGASTDTQYF. CDR3 nucleotide sequence: TGTGCCAGCAGCTTGGTAGGGGCCTCAACAGATACGCAGTATTTT.

In this sample, this clone is medium-sized (0.01 to 0.1%). The CDR3 coding sequence is TGTGCCAGTAGTATAGATCTATTCCAGGGACCTAGCAATCAGCCCCAGCATTTT. This translates into CASSIDLFQGPSNQPQHF. The rearrangement links TRBV19 to TRBJ1-5; tentative D call: TRBD1 (5 bases). The CDR3 loop spans 18 amino acids. CDR1 is LNHDA and CDR2 is SQIVND in the germline V gene (reference sequence). V lost 0 bases to trimming and J lost 0 bases, with 15 bases between them.

This clone was counted a few times. The rearrangement links TRBV5-1 to TRBJ2-5; possibly TRBD1 for D (5 bases). Trimming took off 4 bases at V and 1 base at J, with 11 bases between the two ends. This CDR3 is 14 amino acids long. The germline V gene has CDR1 SGHRS and CDR2 YFSETQ. CDR3 sequence: CASSTQAIQETQYF. Written as DNA, the CDR3 is TGCGCCAGCAGCACACAGGCGATCCAAGAGACCCAGTACTTC.